This record covers a single T cell receptor beta chain. Its antigen is currently unknown. The data were obtained in a study of CD4 T cells in relation to SARS-CoV-2 and coronaviruses. Data came from immunoSEQ multiplex PCR; TCRdb stores just in-frame clones and leaves some out. The sample lists around 30,000 clones; roughly 76% were seen once. Per germline, CDR1 SQVTM and CDR2 ANQGSEA. CDR3 length equals 12 residues. The V end lost 3 bases, the J end lost 8 bases, and 13 bases lay between the germline ends. This receptor was taken from an adult with COVID-19. Sequenced sample: memory CD4+ T cells from PBMCs, cultured in vitro. The chain couples TRBV29-1 to TRBJ1-2; D is unresolved. The CDR3 region has the DNA TGCAGCGTTGATAAGAATTACTTCGGCTACACCTTC. It translates to CSVDKNYFGYTF.